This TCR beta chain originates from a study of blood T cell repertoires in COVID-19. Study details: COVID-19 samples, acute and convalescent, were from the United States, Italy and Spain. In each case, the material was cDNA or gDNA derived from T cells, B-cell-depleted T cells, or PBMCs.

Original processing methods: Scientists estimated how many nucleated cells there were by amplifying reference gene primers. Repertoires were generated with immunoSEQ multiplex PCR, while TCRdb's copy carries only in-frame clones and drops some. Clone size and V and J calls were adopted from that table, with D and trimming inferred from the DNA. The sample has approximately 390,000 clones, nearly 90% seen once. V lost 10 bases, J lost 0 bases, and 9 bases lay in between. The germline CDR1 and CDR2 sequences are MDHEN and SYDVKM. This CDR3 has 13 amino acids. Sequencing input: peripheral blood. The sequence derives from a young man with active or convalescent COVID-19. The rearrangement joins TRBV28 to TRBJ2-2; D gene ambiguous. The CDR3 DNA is TGTGCCACTGTAGCTTCGAACACCGGGGAGCTGTTTTTT. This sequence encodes CATVASNTGELFF. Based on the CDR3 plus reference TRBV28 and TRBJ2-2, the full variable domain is DVKVTQSSRYLVKRTGEKVFLECVQDMDHENMFWYRQDPGLGLRLIYFSYDVKMKEKGDIPEGYSVSREKKERFSLILESASTNQTSMYLCATVASNTGELFFGEGSRLTVL.